This TCR beta chain comes out of a study of blood T cell repertoires in COVID-19 (TCRdb year 2020). About the investigation overall: Samples from collaborators originated in the United States, Italy and Spain and spanned both the acute and convalescent phases of COVID-19. Subjects who had been exposed to COVID-19, were actively infected with it, or had recovered from it provided the deeply sampled blood TCRbeta repertoires that made up the dataset. A freely available public database, intended as a resource for researchers studying the immune response to SARS-CoV-2, is where the repertoires were released. Samples came from the ongoing ImmuneRACE study (first 160 participants) plus 1,254 subjects from 6 global collaborators. HLA class I and class II types, where available, came from metadata supplied by the sample provider rather than from assay-based typing. The prospective study material was composed of cDNA or gDNA derived from T cells, B-cell-depleted T cells, or PBMCs. A de-identified subject ID, COVID-19 status, age in years and sex were almost always included in the sample metadata.

The collaborating institutions used their own protocols to collect whole blood in K2EDTA tubes. For TCRbeta analysis, collaborators shipped samples as frozen whole blood, isolated PBMCs, or DNA extracted from either of those sample types. Regarding this clone: Its antigen is not yet known. Base qualities are not provided; no much larger clone lies one nucleotide away.

TCRbeta CDR3 regions were amplified from genomic DNA using the immunoSEQ Assay, a bias-controlled multiplex PCR. As for how the authors treated the data: Nucleated cell counts per sample were estimated from amplification of reference gene primers within the assay. Sequence reads were collapsed and filtered to measure the absolute abundance of every unique TCRbeta CDR3 rearrangement. For each sample, productive Simpson clonality was calculated by taking the square root of Simpson's diversity index across productive rearrangements. This immuneACCESS table, as held by TCRdb, lists in-frame sequences with V and J called but not all clones. Of the missing ones, under half trace to an unresolved V gene in checked studies; the others have no known cause. The V and J calls and clone size come from that table; D and trimming were worked out from the DNA. This sample holds approximately 73,000 clones; 75% to 90% were observed only once. Clones ranked in the top ten supply approximately 10% of the sample.

The full study reports these points: How much clinical and demographic metadata was included differed by source and by participant, and the metadata was provided uncurated.

The specimen was peripheral blood. The receptor comes from a man older than 75 with acute or convalescent COVID-19.

The bases read TGTGCCAGCAGGGGGACAGGGGAGAATTCACCCCTCCACTTT. This gives the protein CASRGTGENSPLHF. This receptor chain uses TRBV2 and TRBJ1-6, with 10 bases aligning to TRBD1. The germline V gene supplies CDR1 SNHLY and CDR2 FYNNEI. The CDR3 has 14 amino acids, counting the end cysteine and phenylalanine. Only the CDR3 DNA is retained, 42 bases long and in frame from the first base. Trimming takes 6 bases off V and 7 bases off J; junction bases not matched to a gene: 3. Reference TRBV2 and TRBJ1-6 proteins supply the regions before and after the CDR3; the full variable domain is: EPEVTQTPSHQVTQMGQEVILRCVPISNHLYFYWYRQILGQKVEFLVSFYNNEISEKSEIFDDQFSVERPDGSNFTLKIRSTKLEDSAMYFCASRGTGENSPLHFGNGTRLTVT.